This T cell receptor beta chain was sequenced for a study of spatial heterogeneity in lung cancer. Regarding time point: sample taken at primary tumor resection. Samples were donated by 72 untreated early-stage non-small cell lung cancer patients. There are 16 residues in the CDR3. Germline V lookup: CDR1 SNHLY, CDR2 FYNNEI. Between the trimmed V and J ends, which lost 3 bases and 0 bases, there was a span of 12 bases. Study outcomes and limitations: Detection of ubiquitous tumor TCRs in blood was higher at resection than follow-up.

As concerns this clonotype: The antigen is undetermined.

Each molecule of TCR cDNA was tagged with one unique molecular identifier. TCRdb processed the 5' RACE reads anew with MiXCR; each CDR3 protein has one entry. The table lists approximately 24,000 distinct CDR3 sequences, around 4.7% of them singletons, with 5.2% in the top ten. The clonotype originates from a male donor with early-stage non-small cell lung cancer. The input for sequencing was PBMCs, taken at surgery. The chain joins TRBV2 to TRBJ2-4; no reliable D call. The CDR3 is CASSDRPQIAKNIQYF. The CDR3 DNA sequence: TGTGCCAGCAGTGATCGTCCCCAGATAGCCAAAAACATTCAGTACTTC. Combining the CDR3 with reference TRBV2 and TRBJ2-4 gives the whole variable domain EPEVTQTPSHQVTQMGQEVILRCVPISNHLYFYWYRQILGQKVEFLVSFYNNEISEKSEIFDDQFSVERPDGSNFTLKIRSTKLEDSAMYFCASSDRPQIAKNIQYFGAGTRLSVL.